A selection of T cell receptor beta chains follows, all from one sample in a study of spatial heterogeneity in lung cancer. TCRdb itself ran the 5' RACE reads through MiXCR, one entry per CDR3 protein. The sample yields 13,000 or so distinct CDR3 sequences, 3% to 4% seen once. The material was lung tumor tissue, obtained at surgery. These TCRs come from a male donor with early-stage non-small cell lung cancer. Each CDR3 is given with its conserved first and last residue. The order of the fields is J gene, V gene, CDR3 length, CDR3 protein.

j_gene: TRBJ2-7; v_gene: TRBV29-1; len: 16; CDR3aa: CSVGGPLYREVYEQYF
j_gene: TRBJ2-1; v_gene: TRBV29-1; len: 15; CDR3aa: CSVGGQTSGYNEQFF
j_gene: TRBJ1-1; v_gene: TRBV20-1; len: 14; CDR3aa: CSARDRGTLTEAFF
j_gene: TRBJ1-3; v_gene: TRBV9; len: 15; CDR3aa: CASSIDMSSGNTIYF
j_gene: TRBJ2-2; v_gene: TRBV9; len: 16; CDR3aa: CASSVEPGAQTGELFF
j_gene: TRBJ1-5; v_gene: TRBV6-5; len: 11; CDR3aa: CAVGSNQPQHF
j_gene: TRBJ2-3; v_gene: TRBV7-2; len: 14; CDR3aa: CASSLDGTLDTQYF
j_gene: TRBJ2-1; v_gene: TRBV2; len: 15; CDR3aa: CASSGGLAVGDEQFF
j_gene: TRBJ2-3; v_gene: TRBV9; len: 16; CDR3aa: CASSVGPGVTTDTQYF
j_gene: TRBJ2-4; v_gene: TRBV20-1; len: 13; CDR3aa: CSKAGRTKNIQYF
j_gene: TRBJ2-7; v_gene: TRBV11-3; len: 12; CDR3aa: CASSRAIYEQYF
j_gene: TRBJ2-3; v_gene: TRBV20-1; len: 17; CDR3aa: CSARDPWTSGPQDTQYF
j_gene: TRBJ2-2; v_gene: TRBV5-1; len: 15; CDR3aa: CASSRDSTNTGELFF
j_gene: TRBJ1-5; v_gene: TRBV19; len: 12; CDR3aa: CASSPADQPQHF
j_gene: TRBJ2-3; v_gene: TRBV12-3/TRBV12-4; len: 14; CDR3aa: CASSSWTDTDTQYF
j_gene: TRBJ2-1; v_gene: TRBV11-2; len: 15; CDR3aa: CASSLQQAYYNEQFF
j_gene: TRBJ1-1; v_gene: TRBV5-4; len: 15; CDR3aa: CASSQQGYYGPEAFF
j_gene: TRBJ2-2; v_gene: TRBV11-3; len: 15; CDR3aa: CASSPPGAGAGELFF
j_gene: TRBJ2-4; v_gene: TRBV4-1; len: 19; CDR3aa: CASSQDRGTGTVVKNIQYF
j_gene: TRBJ2-3; v_gene: TRBV6-2/TRBV6-3; len: 13; CDR3aa: CASSYSNTDTQYF
j_gene: TRBJ2-7; v_gene: TRBV19; len: 13; CDR3aa: CASTRGQLYEQYF
j_gene: TRBJ2-7; v_gene: TRBV28; len: 16; CDR3aa: CASSPRGAGPSYEQYF
j_gene: TRBJ1-5; v_gene: TRBV20-1; len: 13; CDR3aa: CSARDSSNQPQHF
j_gene: TRBJ1-6; v_gene: TRBV20-1; len: 15; CDR3aa: CSARDLRGRRSPLHF
j_gene: TRBJ2-7; v_gene: TRBV4-3; len: 13; CDR3aa: CASSQVRRGEQYF
j_gene: TRBJ2-2; v_gene: TRBV10-3; len: 16; CDR3aa: CAIPREDRASTGELFF
j_gene: TRBJ2-7; v_gene: TRBV11-1; len: 11; CDR3aa: CASGLWGEQYF
j_gene: TRBJ2-3; v_gene: TRBV6-5; len: 15; CDR3aa: CASSTVGGGTDTQYF
j_gene: TRBJ2-1; v_gene: TRBV5-4; len: 15; CDR3aa: CASSSGQGLVDEQFF
j_gene: TRBJ1-1; v_gene: TRBV6-6; len: 15; CDR3aa: CASINGQGLFAEAFF
j_gene: TRBJ2-2; v_gene: TRBV7-2; len: 15; CDR3aa: CASSLARQNTGELFF
j_gene: TRBJ1-1; v_gene: TRBV6-5; len: 12; CDR3aa: CASRPTGGEAFF
j_gene: TRBJ2-7; v_gene: TRBV7-8; len: 15; CDR3aa: CASSPAGGWDYEQYF
j_gene: TRBJ1-2; v_gene: TRBV28; len: 15; CDR3aa: CASSLDPKTGSGYTF
j_gene: TRBJ1-5; v_gene: TRBV6-5; len: 14; CDR3aa: CASRRTGDNQPQHF
j_gene: TRBJ2-1; v_gene: TRBV10-3; len: 15; CDR3aa: CAISPSVGGRDEQFF
j_gene: TRBJ1-6; v_gene: TRBV7-9; len: 12; CDR3aa: CASSLDNSPLHF
j_gene: TRBJ1-6; v_gene: TRBV2; len: 17; CDR3aa: CASSQDRGESYNSPLHF
j_gene: TRBJ2-2; v_gene: TRBV6-4; len: 14; CDR3aa: CASTPSPGTGELFF
j_gene: TRBJ2-7; v_gene: TRBV20-1; len: 14; CDR3aa: CSATGTDSSYEQYF
j_gene: TRBJ2-1; v_gene: TRBV12-2; len: 16; CDR3aa: CASRNIQGRSYNEQFF
j_gene: TRBJ2-1; v_gene: TRBV14; len: 13; CDR3aa: CASRPGGYNEQFF
j_gene: TRBJ2-1; v_gene: TRBV4-3; len: 14; CDR3aa: CASSQAGLSGEQFF
j_gene: TRBJ1-1; v_gene: TRBV10-3; len: 13; CDR3aa: CAINGQMNTEAFF
j_gene: TRBJ2-2; v_gene: TRBV28; len: 16; CDR3aa: CASSLGQGGNTGELFF
j_gene: TRBJ2-5; v_gene: TRBV28; len: 15; CDR3aa: CASSLGRMYQETQYF
j_gene: TRBJ1-5; v_gene: TRBV27; len: 15; CDR3aa: CASSFAPSSNQPQHF
j_gene: TRBJ2-2; v_gene: TRBV9; len: 14; CDR3aa: CASSVAILAGELFF
j_gene: TRBJ2-1; v_gene: TRBV5-1; len: 17; CDR3aa: CASSLGAGGGRSNEQFF
j_gene: TRBJ1-6; v_gene: TRBV7-2; len: 15; CDR3aa: CASSLTGTGVSPLHF
j_gene: TRBJ2-1; v_gene: TRBV5-1; len: 15; CDR3aa: CASSLDGSSYNEQFF